The 28 T cell receptor beta chains reported below all come from one sample, sequenced in a study of T cells expressing NK-cell markers. From the 5' RACE reads, TCRdb lists one entry per CDR3 protein and no DNA. This sample contains about 550,000 distinct CDR3 sequences. Sequencing used blood T cells: a sorted CD56 or NKG2C T cell subset, CD4+ or CD8+ T cells, or bulk PBMC T cells (not recorded which). These receptors originate from a man aged 18 to 30 in good health.

The chain recombines TRBV21-1 with TRBJ2-5; TCRdb's D call, TRBD1, is unchecked because there is no DNA. TRBV21-1 counts as a pseudogene. CDR3 length: 14 amino acids. The CDR3 sequence is CASSIRDSEETQYF.

The chain recombines TRBV7-2 with TRBJ1-4; TCRdb reports TRBD1, a call that lacks DNA to check it against. Per germline, CDR1 SGHTA and CDR2 FQGNSA. The CDR3 consists of 16 residues. Here the CDR3 reads CASSPRVGLGTEKLFF.

This chain uses TRBV5-1 with TRBJ1-2; no DNA is available, so the TRBD1 call from TCRdb remains unchecked. Germline assignment: CDR1 SGHRS and CDR2 YFSETQ. The CDR3 loop spans 15 amino acids. The CDR3 region is CASSLGGTGESGYTF. Variable domain in full (rest from reference TRBV5-1 and TRBJ1-2): KAGVTQTPRYLIKTRGQQVTLSCSPISGHRSVSWYQQTPGQGLQFLFEYFSETQRNKGNFPGRFSGRQFSNSRSEMNVSTLELGDSALYLCASSLGGTGESGYTFGSGTRLTVV.

The V and J genes are TRBV7-8 and TRBJ1-4. The CDR3 length is 17 residues. Germline-derived CDR1 and CDR2 are SGHVS and FQNEAQ. CDR3 region: CASSSSGPSGGNEKLFF.

The gene calls are TRBV5-1 and TRBJ2-3; the D call of TRBD2 rests on TCRdb alone, since no DNA is present to check it. This CDR3 is 16 amino acids long. CDR1 SGHRS and CDR2 YFSETQ come from the germline V gene. The CDR3 sequence is CASSLGSDYRTDTQYF.

V and J are TRBV28 and TRBJ1-1; the D call from TCRdb, TRBD1, cannot be confirmed without DNA. The germline gives CDR1 MDHEN, CDR2 SYDVKM. The CDR3 totals 11 residues. The CDR3 here is CASSLPGFAFF.

The chain combines TRBV6-5 with TRBJ2-5; the D call of TRBD1 rests on TCRdb alone, since no DNA is present to check it. From germline, CDR1 is MNHEY and CDR2 SVGAGI. This CDR3 is built from 16 residues. The CDR3 sequence is CASSYSWGQGGETQYF.

J is TRBJ1-1 and V is TRBV6-5; TCRdb's D call, TRBD1, is unchecked because there is no DNA. The germline V gene has CDR1 MNHEY and CDR2 SVGAGI. This CDR3 comprises 13 residues. The CDR3: CASSYSGGWEAFF.

The V and J genes are TRBV18 and TRBJ2-1. CDR1 and CDR2 from the germline V gene are KGHSH and LQKENI. There are 11 residues in the CDR3. CDR3 residues: CASSPGAEQFF.

The chain links TRBV20-1 to TRBJ2-1. Germline values: CDR1 DFQATT, CDR2 SNEGSKA (reference sequence). The length of the CDR3 is 14 residues. CDR3 residues: CSARGGPYYNEQFF.

The chain uses TRBV5-6 and TRBJ2-7. The CDR3 totals 14 residues. Per germline, CDR1 SGHDT and CDR2 YYEEEE. The CDR3: CATRPRTGAYEQYF.

CDR3 protein: CASSRGWTEGNEQFF. The rearrangement uses TRBV5-6 and TRBJ2-1; TCRdb's D call of TRBD1 is untestable without DNA. The CDR3 contains 15 residues. The germline gives CDR1 SGHDT, CDR2 YYEEEE.

The rearrangement joins TRBV5-1 to TRBJ1-5; as DNA is missing, the TRBD1 call by TCRdb cannot be tested. Germline V gives CDR1 SGHRS, CDR2 YFSETQ. This CDR3 contains 16 residues. CDR3 sequence: CASSFAGGGSRQPQHF.

The J gene is TRBJ2-1, the V gene TRBV5-1; without DNA, the TCRdb call of TRBD1 cannot be checked. Germline CDR1 SGHRS, CDR2 YFSETQ. This CDR3 is built from 16 residues. CDR3 sequence: CASSLVRGSLNNEQFF.

J is TRBJ2-1 and V is TRBV20-1; lacking DNA, the TRBD2 call made by TCRdb goes unchecked. CDR1 DFQATT and CDR2 SNEGSKA come from the germline V gene (reference sequence). This CDR3 is 12 amino acids long. The CDR3 reads CSARDGRVGQFF.

V gene TRBV4-3 combines with J gene TRBJ2-1; checking the TCRdb D call of TRBD2 is not possible without DNA. The CDR3 length is 18 residues. Per the germline V gene, CDR1 is LGHNA and CDR2 is YSLEER. The CDR3 region is CASSRQTLAESSYNEQFF.

V gene TRBV5-1 combines with J gene TRBJ2-4. The CDR3 consists of 15 residues. The germline CDR1 and CDR2 sequences are SGHRS and YFSETQ. This chain's CDR3 is CASSDGELAKNIQYF.

The chain joins TRBV10-3 to TRBJ1-1; TCRdb indicates TRBD1, and absent DNA this call remains unverified. Germline V gives CDR1 ENHRY, CDR2 SYGVKD. CDR3 length equals 15 residues. The CDR3 spells CAISGQVEIGTEAFF.

This chain links TRBV7-2 with TRBJ2-1; TCRdb proposes TRBD2, but this gene call is untestable without DNA. This CDR3 has 17 amino acids. From germline, CDR1 is SGHTA and CDR2 FQGNSA. The CDR3 loop is CASSPRTSGSWGNEQFF.

V is TRBV9 and J is TRBJ1-2. In germline, CDR1 is SGDLS, CDR2 YYNGEE. This CDR3 has 13 amino acids. The CDR3 spells CASSGTREGGYTF.

J is TRBJ2-1 and V is TRBV9; TCRdb lists TRBD1, though no DNA is available to test this call. Germline V gene data show CDR1 as SGDLS and CDR2 as YYNGEE. This CDR3 is 14 amino acids long. The chain's CDR3 is CASSQGQGGNEQFF.

The chain combines TRBV25-1 with TRBJ2-7; TCRdb calls TRBD1, which cannot be checked without DNA. This CDR3 is built from 15 residues. Looked up from germline, CDR1 is MGHDK and CDR2 is SYGVNS. CDR3: CASSDPGQGLYEQYF.

The chain is built from TRBV12-3 or TRBV12-4 and TRBJ2-1; TCRdb's D call, TRBD1, is unchecked because there is no DNA. This CDR3 comprises 17 residues. The CDR3 sequence: CASSLVRGHSSYNEQFF.

This sequence joins TRBV5-1 and TRBJ1-1; the TCRdb call, TRBD1, lacks DNA for checking. The CDR3 runs 15 residues. The V gene's germline CDR1 is SGHRS and CDR2 YFSETQ. Here the CDR3 reads CASSLQGEVGTEAFF.

The gene calls are TRBV5-4 and TRBJ2-3; there is no DNA to check the TCRdb D call of TRBD1. The CDR3 totals 14 residues. Germline CDR1 and CDR2: SGHNT and YYREEE (reference sequence). This CDR3 is CASSPLGGADTQYF.

The chain is built from TRBV6-5 and TRBJ2-7; checking the TCRdb D call of TRBD1 is not possible without DNA. Germline-derived CDR1 and CDR2 are MNHEY and SVGAGI. This CDR3 has 14 residues. CDR3 in amino acids: CASSSTVSSYEQYF.

This chain joins TRBV30 and TRBJ2-1; TCRdb designates TRBD2, a call that cannot be tested without DNA. This CDR3 has 16 residues. The V gene's germline CDR1 is GTSNPN and CDR2 SVGIG (reference sequence). This CDR3 is CAWRSSPGLAINEQFF.

V gene TRBV3-1 combines with J gene TRBJ2-1; TCRdb returns TRBD2, unconfirmable since there is no DNA. The CDR3 contains 15 residues. The V gene's germline CDR1 is LGHDT and CDR2 YNNKEL (reference sequence). The CDR3 region is CASSQAAGGTNEQFF.